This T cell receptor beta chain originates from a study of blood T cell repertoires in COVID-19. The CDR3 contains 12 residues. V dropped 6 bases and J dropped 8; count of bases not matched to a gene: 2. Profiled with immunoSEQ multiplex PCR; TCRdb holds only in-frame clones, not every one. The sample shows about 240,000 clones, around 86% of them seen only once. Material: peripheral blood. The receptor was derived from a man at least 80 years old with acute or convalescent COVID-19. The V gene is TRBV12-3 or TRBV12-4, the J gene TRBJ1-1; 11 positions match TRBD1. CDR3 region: CASRRDRGEAFF. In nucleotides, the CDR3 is TGTGCCAGCAGACGGGACAGGGGGGAAGCTTTCTTT.